This note documents a single TCR beta chain sequence. This sample is part of a study of T cell changes during pregnancy in multiple sclerosis. Germline CDR1 SGHTA, CDR2 FQGNSA. The V gene end was trimmed by 7 bases and the J gene end by 1 base; junction bases not matched to a gene: 6. CDR3 size: 14 residues. Produced via immunoSEQ multiplex PCR; TCRdb's table is partial and in-frame only. Of around 35,000 clones listed, under 95% are singletons. Specimen: CD4+ T cells from peripheral blood mononuclear cells, collected after pregnancy. The receptor comes from a female donor with multiple sclerosis, enrolled in a pregnancy study. This chain joins TRBV7-2 and TRBJ1-2; 7 bases are shared with TRBD1. In DNA, the CDR3 is TGTGCCAGCACCCCCGGACAGGTTAACTATGGCTACACCTTC. Translation gives CASTPGQVNYGYTF.